One and the same sample provided the 4 T cell receptor beta chains below, sequenced in a study of blood T cell repertoires in COVID-19. The assay was immunoSEQ multiplex PCR, and TCRdb's table has in-frame clones only and misses some. The repertoire holds 300,000 or so clones, with roughly 87% as singletons. Sequenced input: PBMCs or T cells enriched from blood (not recorded which). The receptors were gathered from a woman aged 25-40 years who had recovered from COVID-19.

V is TRBV2 and J is TRBJ2-2, with D possibly being TRBD1 (5 bases). Germline V gene lookup returns CDR1 SNHLY and CDR2 FYNNEI. The CDR3 contains 14 residues. Trimming cost V 3 bases and J 5 bases, with 10 bases left between them. The chain's CDR3 is CASSDTGITGELFF. The CDR3 DNA is TGTGCCAGCAGTGATACAGGAATTACCGGGGAGCTGTTTTTT.

V usage is TRBV5-4 and J usage is TRBJ2-5; possible D gene TRBD2, 6 bases. V lost 4 bases, J lost 5 bases, and 21 bases lay in between. CDR1 and CDR2 (germline): SGHNT, YYREEE (reference sequence). The CDR3 totals 16 residues. CDR3 loop: CASSQTGGKNGETQYF. The CDR3 DNA reads as TGTGCCAGCAGCCAAACCGGGGGAAAGAATGGGGAGACCCAGTACTTC.

The CDR3 DNA reads as TGTGCCAGCAGCCAAACACGGAGCACGGTGCGCCTTGGTGGCTACACCTTC. This encodes CASSQTRSTVRLGGYTF. The V call is TRBV3-1 (or the pseudogene TRBV3-2), the J call TRBJ1-2; D ambiguous. CDR3 size: 17 residues. Trimming pared 2 bases from V and 7 bases from J, leaving 23 bases between. In germline, CDR1 is LGHDT, CDR2 YNNKEL (reference sequence).

The genes are TRBV4-1 and TRBJ1-4; 7 bases fit TRBD1. CDR1 and CDR2 (germline): MGHRA, YSYEKL. CDR3 size: 15 residues. Losses at the gene ends were 2 bases for V and 3 bases for J; bases not matched to a gene: 3. CDR3 sequence (DNA): TGCGCCAGCAGCCAAAGGGACAGCCCTAATGAAAAACTGTTTTTT. This encodes CASSQRDSPNEKLFF.